One T cell receptor (beta chain) is described in this entry. Its antigen is not identified. This CDR3 has 15 residues. Germline V gene sequence: CDR1 SGDLS, CDR2 YYNGEE. V shed 5 bases and J shed 2 bases, with 15 bases lying between them. The data are from a study of blood T cell dynamics during melanoma immunotherapy. Study-wide background: Patients with metastatic melanoma got pembrolizumab or nivolumab-ipilimumab as first-line care. Notes on the study in general: PBMC repertoires of eventual disease-control patients split at W3 into clonality or diversity gains.

The time point here: pre-treatment baseline. Blood was drawn before treatment and at week 3 after checkpoint blockade. This table comes from immunoSEQ multiplex PCR, and its TCRdb copy is limited to in-frame clones, with some not included. Of around 14,000 clones in the sample, around 85% were seen once. The sequence was collected from a human donor with melanoma. The rearrangement joins TRBV9 to TRBJ2-3; no definite D call. The sequenced sample was blood, obtained from a patient treated with checkpoint blockade. CDR3 residues: CASRKADGPTDTQYF. The DNA for the CDR3 is TGTGCCAGCAGAAAGGCCGACGGGCCCACAGATACGCAGTATTTT.